The 5 T cell receptor beta chains below all came from one sample that was sequenced in a study of blood T cell repertoires in COVID-19. The protocol was immunoSEQ multiplex PCR, while the TCRdb copy is restricted to in-frame clones and leaves out a portion. Seen here are 250,000 to 300,000 clones, over 65% observed once, and the top ten hold about 4.5%. The sequenced sample was peripheral blood. These receptors were taken from a man in his 60s who had recovered from COVID-19.

This sequence joins TRBV5-1 and TRBJ1-6, with 9 bases identical to TRBD1. The junction had 9 bases not matched to a gene; V was cut back by 4 bases and J by 7 bases. CDR1 and CDR2 from the germline V gene are SGHRS and YFSETQ. CDR3 length equals 16 residues. The CDR3 is CASSPSDRGENSPLHF. The CDR3 DNA reads TGCGCCAGCAGCCCGTCGGACAGGGGTGAAAATTCACCCCTCCACTTT.

The chain joins TRBV4-2 to TRBJ1-2, with D unclear. This CDR3 region has 14 residues. Trimming cost V 0 bases and J 4 bases, with 9 bases left between them. Germline V CDR1 and CDR2: LGHNA, YNFKEQ. The CDR3 protein is CASSQDRGSYGYTF. In nucleotides, the CDR3 is TGTGCCAGCAGCCAAGATCGGGGAAGCTATGGCTACACCTTC.

In this sample, this clone turned up a few times. The chain joins TRBV9 to TRBJ2-1; 8 bases agree with TRBD1. This CDR3 has 15 amino acids. With 0 bases clipped from V and 9 bases from J, the junction kept 8 bases outside the gene matches. The germline gives CDR1 SGDLS, CDR2 YYNGEE. The CDR3 reads CASSVARQGFGEQFF. In DNA, the CDR3 is TGTGCCAGCAGCGTAGCTCGACAGGGGTTCGGTGAGCAGTTCTTC.

The chain recombines TRBV19 with TRBJ2-3; TRBD2 aligns across 7 bases. Germline-derived CDR1 and CDR2 are LNHDA and SQIVND (reference sequence). The V and J ends lost 9 bases and 5 bases, in that order; junction bases with no gene match: 14. This CDR3 region has 15 residues. CDR3 in amino acids: CASPPGGSGIDTQYF. In DNA, the CDR3 is TGTGCCAGCCCCCCGGGCGGGAGTGGTATAGATACGCAGTATTTT.

The chain employs TRBV19 and TRBJ1-1, with D tentatively TRBD1 (5 bases). This CDR3 region has 15 residues. The V gene lost 1 base and the J gene lost 4 bases, with 13 bases spanning the gap. CDR1 is LNHDA and CDR2 is SQIVND in the germline V gene (reference sequence). CDR3 sequence reads: CASSIVGGVGTEAFF. The CDR3 DNA sequence: TGTGCCAGTAGTATAGTTGGAGGGGTAGGCACTGAAGCTTTCTTT.